This T cell receptor (beta chain) was profiled in a study of T cell responses to AZD1222 COVID-19 vaccine. Study overall: Pooled in the analysis were second doses at about 4 or about 12 weeks. Broader study findings: Possibly, clonal diversity was underestimated; donors were largely white British and included more females. Repertoires were sampled only after the peak T cell response. As reported, nearly half of all spike-specific TCRs target variant regions that are unmutated.

Some clones are missing from TCRdb's copy, which holds only in-frame ones; the method was immunoSEQ multiplex PCR. The sample records some 160,000 clones, approximately 90% being singletons. The J segment lost 7 bases and the V segment lost 7 bases, leaving 14 bases of the junction unmatched. This CDR3 is 16 amino acids long. Germline V gives CDR1 SNHLY, CDR2 FYNNEI. With respect to this clone: As yet, its antigen is unknown.

The genes are TRBV2 and TRBJ1-5; TRBD1 matches at 9 bases. The material sequenced was peripheral blood, taken on day 0 of AZD1222 vaccination. The receptor was isolated from an adult in good health. CDR3: CASTIIGTGSGQPQHF. The CDR3 bases are TGTGCCAGCACCATAATTGGGACAGGGAGCGGACAGCCCCAGCATTTT. Full variable domain (outside the CDR3, taken from reference TRBV2 and TRBJ1-5): EPEVTQTPSHQVTQMGQEVILRCVPISNHLYFYWYRQILGQKVEFLVSFYNNEISEKSEIFDDQFSVERPDGSNFTLKIRSTKLEDSAMYFCASTIIGTGSGQPQHFGDGTRLSIL.